The TCR beta chain described here comes from a study of cytomegalovirus exposure and HLA in healthy donors. Turning to this clone: Its antigen remains unknown.

It was with 60 Vbeta and 13 Jbeta primers that the PCR ran. Measured with immunoSEQ multiplex PCR; TCRdb has only the in-frame clones, and not every one. The profile shows over 85,000 clones, approximately 77% of them singletons. Germline lookup yields CDR1 SGHRS and CDR2 YFSETQ. This CDR3 is built from 16 residues. V was pared by 3 bases and J by 0 bases, with 13 bases between. General study points: Rarity marked most TCR sequences, yet some public TCRs occurred in many donors.

The sample was PBMCs. The TCR sequence derives from a male donor in good health and CMV-seropositive. The chain links TRBV5-1 to TRBJ1-3, with D possibly matching TRBD1 (6 bases). Here the CDR3 DNA reads TGCGCCAGCAGCTCCCTGGACAGTTACTCTGGAAACACCATATATTTT. Its protein is CASSSLDSYSGNTIYF.